Listed below are T cell receptor beta chains from one sample, sequenced in a study of OX40 agonist ivuxolimab in advanced cancers. TCRdb's table, derived via immunoSEQ multiplex PCR, lists solely in-frame clones and lacks some. The repertoire holds 60,000 or so clones, 87% seen once, with approximately 16% in the top ten. Specimen: CD4+ or CD8+ T cells sorted from blood, collected in a trial of the OX40 agonist ivuxolimab. These receptor sequences come from an adult with an advanced solid tumor such as melanoma, head and neck, liver or kidney cancer. Each CDR3 is given with its conserved first and last residue. D genes are given only for firm matches. A row's size may be missing; if present it is once, few, many or a size class.

>-|TRBV7-8|TRBJ2-2|-
TGTGCCAGCAGCGCCCTCGGGGAGCTGTTTTTT
CASSALGELFF
>-|TRBV19|TRBJ2-7|-
TGTGCCAGTAGTATAGCAGTCGGACCCTCTTCCCACGAGCAGTACTTC
CASSIAVGPSSHEQYF
>TRBD2|TRBV6-5|TRBJ2-2|-
TGTGCCAGCAAGGCGGGAGGGGCCGGGGAGCTGTTTTTT
CASKAGGAGELFF
>-|TRBV6-1|TRBJ1-5|-
TGTGCCAGCAGTGAAAGGAGGGTCGGGCCGAATCAGCCCCAGCATTTT
CASSERRVGPNQPQHF
>TRBD1|TRBV2|TRBJ2-1|-
TGTGCCAGCAGTGCGGGACAGGGCCCGGTCAATGAGCAGTTCTTC
CASSAGQGPVNEQFF
>-|TRBV5-1|TRBJ2-7|few
TGCGCCAGCAGCTTGTCGGGGAGCTCCTACGAGCAGTACTTC
CASSLSGSSYEQYF
>-|TRBV27|TRBJ2-7|-
TGTGCCAGCAGTTTATCTAACGGGGACTACGAGCAGTACTTC
CASSLSNGDYEQYF
>-|TRBV4-2|TRBJ1-1|few
TGTGCCAGCAGCCTACCCGACAGAACAAACACTGAAGCTTTCTTT
CASSLPDRTNTEAFF
>TRBD2|TRBV2|TRBJ2-7|-
TGTGCCAGCAGCGAGCGGGAGCCTCGGTACGAGCAGTACTTC
CASSEREPRYEQYF
>-|TRBV18|TRBJ1-5|-
TGTGCCAGCTCACCTTACGAGGGGGGCAGCAATCAGCCCCAGCATTTT
CASSPYEGGSNQPQHF
>TRBD1|TRBV5-6|TRBJ1-4|-
TGTGCCAGCAGCATCTCATTGGGACAGGGAGAAAAACTGTTTTTT
CASSISLGQGEKLFF
>-|TRBV7-9|TRBJ2-1|-
TGTGCCAGCAGCCAGAGCAGCGGCGCCTACAATGAGCAGTTCTTC
CASSQSSGAYNEQFF
>-|TRBV28|TRBJ1-5|-
TGTGCCAGCAGGGGGAATAGCAATCAGCCCCAGCATTTT
CASRGNSNQPQHF
>-|TRBV11-1|TRBJ2-7|-
TGTGCCAGCAGCTTAGGGGGACCCTGGGAATACGAGCAGTACTTC
CASSLGGPWEYEQYF
>-|TRBV6-6|TRBJ1-2|-
TGTGCCAGCAGTTACTCGGGGCAATATGGCTACACCTTC
CASSYSGQYGYTF
>-|TRBV6-6|TRBJ2-1|-
TGTGCCAGCGGGCCTAGCGCGTACAATGAGCAGTTCTTC
CASGPSAYNEQFF
>TRBD2|TRBV6-6|TRBJ2-7|-
TGTGCCAGCAGTTGGGCTAGCGGGAACGAGCAGTACTTC
CASSWASGNEQYF
>TRBD1|TRBV7-6|TRBJ1-5|-
TGTGCCAGCAGCCCCGGGACAGGGATCAACCAGCCCCAGCATTTT
CASSPGTGINQPQHF
>-|TRBV5-1|TRBJ2-5|-
TGCGCCAGCAGCTTGACTAGCACGGGGGAGACCCAGTACTTC
CASSLTSTGETQYF
>-|TRBV30|TRBJ2-4|-
TGTGCCTGGAGTGTATCCGGGACACGGGAAATTCAGTACTTC
CAWSVSGTREIQYF
>-|TRBV7-3|TRBJ2-3|-
TGTGCCAGCAGCTCCGGGAGTAGCACAGATACGCAGTATTTT
CASSSGSSTDTQYF
>TRBD2|TRBV7-6|TRBJ2-3|-
TGTGCCAGCAGCTTAGAAGGGACTAGCGGGTTGTCAGATACGCAGTATTTT
CASSLEGTSGLSDTQYF
>TRBD1|TRBV9|TRBJ2-5|-
TGTGCCAGCAGCACCCGGACAGGGTTTGAGACCCAGTACTTC
CASSTRTGFETQYF
>-|TRBV6-5|TRBJ1-2|-
TGTGCCAGCAGACCTAAACGCGGGGGCTACACCTTC
CASRPKRGGYTF
>-|TRBV12-1|TRBJ1-1|-
TGTGCCAGCAGCTGCGGACAGGGAGCAATAGAAGCTTTCTTT
CASSCGQGAIEAFF
>-|TRBV28|TRBJ2-7|-
TGTGCCAGCAGCCCGACTTTCGAGCAGTACTTC
CASSPTFEQYF
>-|TRBV10-1|TRBJ2-6|-
TGCGCCAGCGCGGTCGAGCAGGGCGACATCTCTGGGGCCAACGTCCTGACTTTC
CASAVEQGDISGANVLTF
>TRBD1|TRBV6-5|TRBJ1-4|-
TGTGCCAGCGCCGACAGGGGGAATGAAAAACTGTTTTTT
CASADRGNEKLFF
>-|TRBV7-3|TRBJ2-5|-
TGTGCCAGCAGCTTAACTCAGGGGGGGAGTCAAGAGACCCAGTACTTC
CASSLTQGGSQETQYF
>TRBD1|TRBV7-4|TRBJ1-3|once
TGTGCCAGCAGCTTTGACAGGGGACTCTCTGGAAACACCATATATTTT
CASSFDRGLSGNTIYF
>-|TRBV18|TRBJ2-3|once
TGTGCCAGCTCACCAGGCAGGGGCACAGATACGCAGTATTTT
CASSPGRGTDTQYF
>-|TRBV19|TRBJ1-5|-
TGTGCCAGTAGTCCCCGGGGCACTGGCAATCAGCCCCAGCATTTT
CASSPRGTGNQPQHF
>-|TRBV4-1|TRBJ1-4|few
TGCGCCAGCAGCCAAGATGCAGGGTCTAATGAAAAACTGTTTTTT
CASSQDAGSNEKLFF
>-|TRBV6-5|TRBJ1-1|-
TGTGCCAGCAGCCCAAGGGACCGGAACACTGAAGCTTTCTTT
CASSPRDRNTEAFF
>TRBD1|TRBV11-3|TRBJ2-3|-
TGTGCCAGCAGCGCACGAGGCGGGACAGGGGGGAGGACAGATACGCAGTATTTT
CASSARGGTGGRTDTQYF
>TRBD2|TRBV30|TRBJ2-5|few
TGTGCCTTGGGGCGCGGGAGTAGGGAGACCCAGTACTTC
CALGRGSRETQYF
>-|TRBV7-3|TRBJ2-1|-
TGTGCCAGCAGCTTAGTCCGGGTTAGCTCCTACAATGAGCAGTTCTTC
CASSLVRVSSYNEQFF
>-|TRBV10-1|TRBJ1-6|-
TGCGCCAGCAGTGACGGGACTGATAATTCACCCCTCCACTTT
CASSDGTDNSPLHF
>-|TRBV27|TRBJ2-3|-
TGTGCCAGCAGTTTACGAGTAGTCGGCACAGATACGCAGTATTTT
CASSLRVVGTDTQYF
>TRBD1|TRBV15|TRBJ1-2|-
TGTGCCACCAGCAGAGGAAATAGGGACAGGCACTATGGCTACACCTTC
CATSRGNRDRHYGYTF
>-|TRBV5-6|TRBJ1-1|-
TGTGCCAGCAGCTTGAACGAAGACACTGAAGCTTTCTTT
CASSLNEDTEAFF
>-|TRBV5-6|TRBJ2-2|few
TGTGCCAGCAGCTACAGGGCCGCCGGGGAGCTGTTTTTT
CASSYRAAGELFF
>-|TRBV5-1|TRBJ2-1|-
TGCGCCAGCAGCTTGGTTCTGGGGGCGTACAGTGAGCAGTTCTTC
CASSLVLGAYSEQFF
>-|TRBV7-9|TRBJ2-5|-
TGTGCCAGCAGCGGCACCGGGACCCGGTATCAAGAGACCCAGTACTTC
CASSGTGTRYQETQYF
>-|TRBV2|TRBJ2-1|-
TGTGCCAGCGAAAAGGAGAACTCCAACAATGAGCAGTTCTTC
CASEKENSNNEQFF
>-|TRBV9|TRBJ1-3|-
TGTGCCAGCAGCGGGAGACAGGACCTCTCTGGAAACACCATATATTTT
CASSGRQDLSGNTIYF
>-|TRBV7-2|TRBJ1-5|-
TGTGCCAGCAGCCCAGGAGGCGCTCAGCCCCAGCATTTT
CASSPGGAQPQHF
>-|TRBV30|TRBJ2-3|-
TGTGCCTGGACCCAAGGGGCAGATACGCAGTATTTT
CAWTQGADTQYF
>-|TRBV28|TRBJ1-4|-
TGTGCCATCTCGGGACGGACTAATGAAAAACTGTTTTTT
CAISGRTNEKLFF
>-|TRBV6-1|TRBJ2-4|-
TGTGCCAGCGATTTCATTCAGGGTGACAAAAACATTCAGTACTTC
CASDFIQGDKNIQYF
>-|TRBV15|TRBJ2-2|-
TGTGCCACCAGCAGAGAATGGGGCAGGGCGAACACCGGGGAGCTGTTTTTT
CATSREWGRANTGELFF
>TRBD2|TRBV6-5|TRBJ2-7|-
TGTGCCAGCAGACTAGCGGCATCCTACGAGCAGTACTTC
CASRLAASYEQYF
>-|TRBV7-3|TRBJ1-1|-
TGTGCCAGCAGGGAGTTTCGAAACACTGAAGCTTTCTTT
CASREFRNTEAFF
>TRBD1|TRBV7-3|TRBJ1-1|-
TGTGCCAGCAGCTTAGTGACAGGGGTTGCTGAAGCTTTCTTT
CASSLVTGVAEAFF
>TRBD2|TRBV4-2|TRBJ2-5|-
TGTGCCAGCAGCAGACTGGCTAGCGGGAGTTTAGAGACCCAGTACTTC
CASSRLASGSLETQYF
>-|TRBV18|TRBJ1-2|once
TGTGCCAGCTCACCAGCAAGGGGTATCGGCTACACCTTC
CASSPARGIGYTF
>-|TRBV6-5|TRBJ2-7|few
TGTGCCAGCAGGCGAGGGATCCCCTACGAGCAGTACTTC
CASRRGIPYEQYF
>TRBD1|TRBV19|TRBJ2-2|once
TGTGCCAGTAGGACCATGGGACAGAACGGGGAGCTGTTTTTT
CASRTMGQNGELFF
>-|TRBV6-5|TRBJ1-2|-
TGTGCCAGCAGTTTAACTGACAGGCCGGGCTACACCTTC
CASSLTDRPGYTF
>-|TRBV10-2|TRBJ1-1|-
TGCGCCAGCAGAGAGACGGTCTTGAACACTGAAGCTTTCTTT
CASRETVLNTEAFF